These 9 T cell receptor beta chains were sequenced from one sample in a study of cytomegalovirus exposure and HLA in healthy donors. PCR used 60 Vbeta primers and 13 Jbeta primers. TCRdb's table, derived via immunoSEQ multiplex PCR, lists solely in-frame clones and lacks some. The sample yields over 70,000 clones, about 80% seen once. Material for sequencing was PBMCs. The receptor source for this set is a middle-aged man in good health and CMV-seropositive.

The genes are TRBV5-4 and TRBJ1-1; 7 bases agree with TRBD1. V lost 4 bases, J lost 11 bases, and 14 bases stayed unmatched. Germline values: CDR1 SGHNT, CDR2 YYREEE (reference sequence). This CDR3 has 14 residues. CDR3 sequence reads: CASSQEGRIQGAFF. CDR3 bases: TGTGCCAGCAGCCAAGAAGGGCGGATACAGGGGGCTTTCTTT.

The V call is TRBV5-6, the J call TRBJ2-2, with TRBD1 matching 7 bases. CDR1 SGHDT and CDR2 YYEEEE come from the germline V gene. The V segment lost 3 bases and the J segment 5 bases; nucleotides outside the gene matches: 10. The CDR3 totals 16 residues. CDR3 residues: CASSWGTGEGTGELFF. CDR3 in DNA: TGTGCCAGCAGCTGGGGCACAGGGGAAGGAACCGGGGAGCTGTTTTTT.

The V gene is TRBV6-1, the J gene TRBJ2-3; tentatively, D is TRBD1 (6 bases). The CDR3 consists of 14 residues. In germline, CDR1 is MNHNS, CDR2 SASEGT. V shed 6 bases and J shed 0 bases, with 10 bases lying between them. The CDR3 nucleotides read TGTGCCAGCAGGCCGACAGGTAGCACAGATACGCAGTATTTT. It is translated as CASRPTGSTDTQYF.

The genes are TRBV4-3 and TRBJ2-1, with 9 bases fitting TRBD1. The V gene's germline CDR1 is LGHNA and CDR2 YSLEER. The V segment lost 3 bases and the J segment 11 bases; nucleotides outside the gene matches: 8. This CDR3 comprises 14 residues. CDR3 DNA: TGCGCCAGCAGCCAGGGACAGGGCCCAACTCAGCAGTTCTTC. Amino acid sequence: CASSQGQGPTQQFF.

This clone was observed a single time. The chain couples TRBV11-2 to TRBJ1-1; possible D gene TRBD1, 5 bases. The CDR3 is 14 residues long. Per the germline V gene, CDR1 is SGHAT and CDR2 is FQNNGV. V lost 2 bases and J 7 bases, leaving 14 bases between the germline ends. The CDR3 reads CASSLIRRVGEAFF. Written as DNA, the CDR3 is TGTGCCAGCAGCTTAATACGCAGGGTCGGTGAAGCTTTCTTT. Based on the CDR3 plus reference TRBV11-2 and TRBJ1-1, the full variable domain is EAGVAQSPRYKIIEKRQSVAFWCNPISGHATLYWYQQILGQGPKLLIQFQNNGVVDDSQLPKDRFSAERLKGVDSTLKIQPAKLEDSAVYLCASSLIRRVGEAFFGQGTRLTVV.

The DNA of the CDR3 is TGCAGCGTACAACTAGCGGGAGTAGGTGAGCAGTTCTTC. This sequence encodes CSVQLAGVGEQFF. The chain combines TRBV29-1 with TRBJ2-1; the match to TRBD2 covers 11 bases. The junction had 7 bases not matched to a gene; V was cut back by 6 bases and J by 9 bases. This CDR3 spans 13 amino acids. Germline V gene lookup returns CDR1 SQVTM and CDR2 ANQGSEA.

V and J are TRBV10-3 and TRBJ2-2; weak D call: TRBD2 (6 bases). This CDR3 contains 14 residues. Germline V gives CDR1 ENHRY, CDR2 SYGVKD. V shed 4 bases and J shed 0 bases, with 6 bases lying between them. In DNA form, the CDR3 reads TGTGCCATCAGTGCGGGAGCGAACACCGGGGAGCTGTTTTTT. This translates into CAISAGANTGELFF.

CDR3 loop: CASRLSISGSSYEQYF. CDR3 nucleotide sequence: TGTGCCAGCAGGCTATCCATTAGCGGAAGCTCCTACGAGCAGTACTTC. V gene TRBV7-9 combines with J gene TRBJ2-7, with a possible D match to TRBD2 (6 bases). V shed 6 bases and J shed 0 bases, with 18 bases lying between them. The germline CDR1 and CDR2 sequences are SEHNR and FQNEAQ (reference sequence). The length of the CDR3 is 16 residues.

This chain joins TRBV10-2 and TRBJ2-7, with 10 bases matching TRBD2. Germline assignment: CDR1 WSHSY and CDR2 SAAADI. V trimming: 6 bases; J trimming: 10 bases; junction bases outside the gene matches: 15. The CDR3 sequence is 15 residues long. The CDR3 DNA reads TGCGCCAGCAGCGAGACTAGCGGGCCCTGGAGTCGACAGTACTTC. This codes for CASSETSGPWSRQYF.